This record looks at one T cell receptor beta chain sequence and its context. Isolated per sample were at least 6 million PBMCs. This entry belongs to a study of blood T cells in healthy people across ages. The second PCR ran roughly 7 to 12 cycles with a sample-barcoded 5' primer and J-beta primers. TCRdb re-analysed the 5' RACE reads in MiXCR, keeping a single row per CDR3 protein. The sample consists of 700,000 or so distinct CDR3 sequences, about 20% of them appearing once. Trimming pared 1 base from V and 5 bases from J, leaving 12 bases between. There are 14 residues in the CDR3. Sample: blood. The TCR originated in a man between 65 and 79 years old in good health. This chain joins TRBV12-3 or TRBV12-4 and TRBJ2-7, with no clear D. CDR3 nucleotides: TGTGCCAGCAGTTTAGTCGGTCTAACCAACGAGCAGTACTTC. Residues: CASSLVGLTNEQYF.